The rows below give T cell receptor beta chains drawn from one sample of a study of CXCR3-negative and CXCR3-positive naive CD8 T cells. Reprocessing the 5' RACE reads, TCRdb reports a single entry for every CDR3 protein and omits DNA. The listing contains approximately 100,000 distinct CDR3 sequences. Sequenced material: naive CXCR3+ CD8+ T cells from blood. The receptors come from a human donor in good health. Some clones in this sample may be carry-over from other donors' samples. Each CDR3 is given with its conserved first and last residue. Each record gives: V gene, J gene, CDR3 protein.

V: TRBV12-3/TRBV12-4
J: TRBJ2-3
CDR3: CASIASGTSGIFYTQYF

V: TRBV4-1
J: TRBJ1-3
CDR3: CASSQDLAAGNTIYF

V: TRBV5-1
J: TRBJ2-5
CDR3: CASSLGQLQETQYF

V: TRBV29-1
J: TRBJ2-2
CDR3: CSVESQNTGELFF

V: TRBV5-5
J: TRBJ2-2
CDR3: CASSLGPESTAFGTGELFF

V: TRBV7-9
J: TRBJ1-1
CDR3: CASSLAQGLNTEAFF

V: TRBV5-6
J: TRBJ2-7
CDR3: CASSSGTGVYEQYF

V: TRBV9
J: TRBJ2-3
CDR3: CASSVEAGGIADTQYF

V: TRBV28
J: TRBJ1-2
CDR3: CASSPPGPSNGYTF

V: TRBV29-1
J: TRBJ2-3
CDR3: CSVDSLADTDTQYF

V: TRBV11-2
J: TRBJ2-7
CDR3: CASSLGASSEQYF

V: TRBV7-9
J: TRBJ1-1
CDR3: CASSLGLENTEAFF

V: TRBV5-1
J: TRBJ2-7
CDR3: CASSPWTSDPGEQYF

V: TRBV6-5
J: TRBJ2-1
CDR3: CASTPGPYNEQFF

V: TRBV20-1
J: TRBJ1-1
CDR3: CSAITGGTEAFF

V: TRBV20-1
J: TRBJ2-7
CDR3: CSARRPGMSYEQYF

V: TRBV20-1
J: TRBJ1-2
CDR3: CSARTVVGYTF

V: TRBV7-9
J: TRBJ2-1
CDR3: CASSPRTSGGAEAYNEQFF

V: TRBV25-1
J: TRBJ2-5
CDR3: CASSEYKRAGKENQGETQYF

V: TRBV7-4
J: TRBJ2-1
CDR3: CASRTRPSAGLAGGRGGDEQFF

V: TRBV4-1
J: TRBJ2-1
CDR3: CASSHPPGLAFNEQFF

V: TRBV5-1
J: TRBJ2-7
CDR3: CASSFLVLSEQYF

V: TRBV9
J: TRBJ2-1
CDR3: CASSHGLSGEGQGWNEQFF

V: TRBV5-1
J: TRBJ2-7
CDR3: CASSLAQRGASYEQYF

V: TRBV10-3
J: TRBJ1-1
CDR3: CASSDPGQGGPEAFF

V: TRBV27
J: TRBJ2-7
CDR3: CASGLDGASYEQYF

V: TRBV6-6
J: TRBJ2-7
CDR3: CASSPPTSSYEQYF

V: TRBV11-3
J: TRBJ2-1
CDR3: CASSRGTLRPYNEQFF

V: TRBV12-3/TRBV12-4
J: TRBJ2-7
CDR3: CASSFRSGFYEQYF

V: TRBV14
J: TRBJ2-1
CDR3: CASSQELRNNEQFF

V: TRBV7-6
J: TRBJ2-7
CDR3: CASSLGQGATGLYF

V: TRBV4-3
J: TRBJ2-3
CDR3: CASSLGWGQGDTDTQYF

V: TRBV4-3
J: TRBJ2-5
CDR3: CASSHARGEQETQYF

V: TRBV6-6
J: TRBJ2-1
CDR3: CASSPGKGGYNEQFF

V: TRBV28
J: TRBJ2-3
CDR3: CASRQGQGPDTQYF

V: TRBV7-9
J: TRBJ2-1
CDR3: CASSAMVSSYNEQFF

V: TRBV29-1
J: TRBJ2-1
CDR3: CSVVIGFGAGEYNEQFF

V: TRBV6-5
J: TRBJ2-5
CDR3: CASSYYGGAYQETQYF

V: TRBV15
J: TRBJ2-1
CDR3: CATSRDPPSSYNEQFF

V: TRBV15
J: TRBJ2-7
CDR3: CATSREDREVHEQYF

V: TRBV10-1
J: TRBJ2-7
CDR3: CASGIRLSGPPVEQYF

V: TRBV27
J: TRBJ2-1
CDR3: CASSFPAPRNEQFF

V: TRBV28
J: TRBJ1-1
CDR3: CASSLKALNTEAFF

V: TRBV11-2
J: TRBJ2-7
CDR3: CASSFRSSGPTYEQYF

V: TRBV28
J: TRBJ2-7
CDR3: CASSWGGSSYEQYF

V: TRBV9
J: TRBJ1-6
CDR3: CASSTPDGDHLHF

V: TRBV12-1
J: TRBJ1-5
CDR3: CASSPPETGDRNQPQHF

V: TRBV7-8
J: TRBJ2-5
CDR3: CASSSRRDAYQETQYF

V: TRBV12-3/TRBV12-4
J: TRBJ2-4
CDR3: CASSSPAGTILF

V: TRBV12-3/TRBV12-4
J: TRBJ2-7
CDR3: CASSSSGGWRYEQYF

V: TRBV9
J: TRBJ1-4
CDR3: CASSSGLRGANEKLFF

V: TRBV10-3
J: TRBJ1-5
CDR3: CAIRNSANQPQHF